Listed below are T cell receptor beta chains from one sample, sequenced in a study of response to subunit inactivated influenza vaccine. TCRdb processed the RT-PCR reads anew with MiXCR; each CDR3 protein has one entry. The sample consists of roughly 700,000 distinct CDR3 sequences, 11% to 15% of them appearing once. Sequenced here: PBMCs from blood, sampled less than 15 days before vaccination. The receptors come from a man aged 45-65 years who received an inactivated influenza vaccine. CDR3s include the opening cysteine and the closing phenylalanine or tryptophan. The D gene is left open where the match is weak. Expanded clones are given a class, and other clones once, few, many or no size at all.

abundance: many
j_gene: TRBJ1-4
len: 13
v_gene: TRBV28
d_gene: NA
CDR3nt: TGTGCCAGCAGTTCGGGTATTCGGGAAAAACTGTTTTTT
CDR3aa: CASSSGIREKLFF

abundance: few
j_gene: TRBJ1-5
len: 15
v_gene: TRBV20-1
d_gene: NA
CDR3nt: TGCAGTGCTAGAAGCGGGGCTTATAGCAATCAGCCCCAGCATTTT
CDR3aa: CSARSGAYSNQPQHF

abundance: NA
j_gene: TRBJ2-7
len: 14
v_gene: TRBV6-1
d_gene: NA
CDR3nt: TGTGCCAGCACCAAAATCGGGCTTTCCTACGAGCAGTACTTC
CDR3aa: CASTKIGLSYEQYF

abundance: few
j_gene: TRBJ2-5
len: 15
v_gene: TRBV28
d_gene: NA
CDR3nt: TGTGCCAGCAGTTTATTACAGGGTAGTTTGGAGACCCAGTACTTC
CDR3aa: CASSLLQGSLETQYF

abundance: NA
j_gene: TRBJ2-6
len: 15
v_gene: TRBV20-1
d_gene: NA
CDR3nt: TGCAGTGCTAGCTGTGTAGAGTCTGGGGCCAACGTCCTGACTTTC
CDR3aa: CSASCVESGANVLTF

abundance: NA
j_gene: TRBJ1-1
len: 15
v_gene: TRBV11-2
d_gene: NA
CDR3nt: TGTGCCAGCAGCTCACGCGCGGGGAAGAACACTGAAGCTTTCTTT
CDR3aa: CASSSRAGKNTEAFF

abundance: NA
j_gene: TRBJ2-7
len: 15
v_gene: TRBV2
d_gene: NA
CDR3nt: TGTGCCAGCAGTGAAGGGGTCCTCGGCACCTACGAGCAGTACTTC
CDR3aa: CASSEGVLGTYEQYF

abundance: NA
j_gene: TRBJ2-5
len: 15
v_gene: TRBV29-1
d_gene: NA
CDR3nt: TGCAGCGTTTCCGGGGCGGGTGGGAGGCCTCAGACCCAGTACTTC
CDR3aa: CSVSGAGGRPQTQYF

abundance: NA
j_gene: TRBJ2-3
len: 14
v_gene: TRBV7-9
d_gene: NA
CDR3nt: TGTGCCAGCCGGGCGGGCTATAGCACAGATACGCAGTATTTT
CDR3aa: CASRAGYSTDTQYF

abundance: NA
j_gene: TRBJ2-7
len: 16
v_gene: TRBV28
d_gene: NA
CDR3nt: TGTGCCAGCAGTATAACTCGGACAGCCCGCTCCTACGAGCAGTACTTC
CDR3aa: CASSITRTARSYEQYF

abundance: many
j_gene: TRBJ2-1
len: 20
v_gene: TRBV3-1
d_gene: TRBD2
CDR3nt: TGTGCCAGCAGCCAACCTGGGACTAGCGGGAGGGTCGATTCATACAATGAGCAGTTCTTC
CDR3aa: CASSQPGTSGRVDSYNEQFF

abundance: few
j_gene: TRBJ2-5
len: 13
v_gene: TRBV20-1
d_gene: TRBD2
CDR3nt: TGCAGTGCCAGGACTAGCCGGGGGGAGACCCAGTACTTC
CDR3aa: CSARTSRGETQYF

abundance: many
j_gene: TRBJ2-3
len: 16
v_gene: TRBV5-1
d_gene: TRBD2
CDR3nt: TGCGCCAGCCGAGGGCTAGCGGGGGATGACACAGATACGCAGTATTTT
CDR3aa: CASRGLAGDDTDTQYF

abundance: many
j_gene: TRBJ2-7
len: 13
v_gene: TRBV20-1
d_gene: TRBD2
CDR3nt: TGCGGCTCCTGGGTAGCGGGATCCTACGAGCAGTACTTC
CDR3aa: CGSWVAGSYEQYF

abundance: NA
j_gene: TRBJ2-3
len: 17
v_gene: TRBV4-1
d_gene: NA
CDR3nt: TGCGCCAGCAGCCAAGGCGTCTCCGAGCGGAGCACAGATACGCAGTATTTT
CDR3aa: CASSQGVSERSTDTQYF

abundance: few
j_gene: TRBJ2-2
len: 15
v_gene: TRBV28
d_gene: NA
CDR3nt: TGTGCCAGCATTATCGGGGGTGCGAACACCGGGGAGCTGTTTTTT
CDR3aa: CASIIGGANTGELFF

abundance: NA
j_gene: TRBJ2-1
len: 17
v_gene: TRBV20-1
d_gene: TRBD2
CDR3nt: TGCAGTGCTAGATTCCCTGGGACTAGCGGCTCCTACAATGAGCAGTTCTTC
CDR3aa: CSARFPGTSGSYNEQFF

abundance: few
j_gene: TRBJ2-7
len: 22
v_gene: TRBV20-1
d_gene: TRBD1
CDR3nt: TGCAGTGCGACTTCCGGGACAGGGGGCCCTGACAGGGGCGTTCCATTCTCCTACGAGCAGTACTTC
CDR3aa: CSATSGTGGPDRGVPFSYEQYF

abundance: few
j_gene: TRBJ2-1
len: 15
v_gene: TRBV10-3
d_gene: NA
CDR3nt: TGTGCCATCAGTGAAGATCAGGTTTCCTACGATGAGCAGTTCTTC
CDR3aa: CAISEDQVSYDEQFF

abundance: few
j_gene: TRBJ2-7
len: 13
v_gene: TRBV20-1
d_gene: TRBD2
CDR3nt: TGCAGTGCCCCGCGGGGGACGAGCTACGAGCAGTACTTC
CDR3aa: CSAPRGTSYEQYF

abundance: NA
j_gene: TRBJ2-3
len: 13
v_gene: TRBV29-1
d_gene: NA
CDR3nt: TGCAGCGTTGTGCAGGCAAGCACAGATACGCAGTATTTT
CDR3aa: CSVVQASTDTQYF

abundance: NA
j_gene: TRBJ2-7
len: 12
v_gene: TRBV7-9
d_gene: NA
CDR3nt: TGTGCCAGCAGCCCTAGGCCCACCGAGCAGTACTTC
CDR3aa: CASSPRPTEQYF

abundance: NA
j_gene: TRBJ2-7
len: 16
v_gene: TRBV5-1
d_gene: TRBD1
CDR3nt: TGCGCCAGCAGCGGGGCGACAGGGCCGAGCTCCTACGAGCAGTACTTC
CDR3aa: CASSGATGPSSYEQYF

abundance: NA
j_gene: TRBJ2-7
len: 15
v_gene: TRBV2
d_gene: NA
CDR3nt: TGTGCCAGCAGTGACCCGATGGCGCCGGCGGACGAGCAGTACTTC
CDR3aa: CASSDPMAPADEQYF

abundance: NA
j_gene: TRBJ2-7
len: 13
v_gene: TRBV27
d_gene: NA
CDR3nt: TGTGCCAGCAGTCAATACTCCACCTACGAGCAGTACTTC
CDR3aa: CASSQYSTYEQYF

abundance: NA
j_gene: TRBJ1-5
len: 13
v_gene: TRBV30
d_gene: NA
CDR3nt: TGTGCCTGGAGTACATACCTCAATCAGCCCCAGCATTTT
CDR3aa: CAWSTYLNQPQHF

abundance: NA
j_gene: TRBJ2-5
len: 16
v_gene: TRBV2
d_gene: NA
CDR3nt: TGTGCCAGCGCCCCCCTGGGGCCATGGGGCCAAGAGACCCAGTACTTC
CDR3aa: CASAPLGPWGQETQYF

abundance: few
j_gene: TRBJ2-5
len: 15
v_gene: TRBV6-1
d_gene: NA
CDR3nt: TGTGCCAGCAGCCCGTTGTCGGGGCCGAAAGAGACCCAGTACTTC
CDR3aa: CASSPLSGPKETQYF

abundance: few
j_gene: TRBJ1-1
len: 14
v_gene: TRBV27
d_gene: NA
CDR3nt: TGTGCCAGCAGTTTATTCGGGACACACACTGAAGCTTTCTTT
CDR3aa: CASSLFGTHTEAFF

abundance: NA
j_gene: TRBJ2-1
len: 15
v_gene: TRBV4-3
d_gene: TRBD1
CDR3nt: TGCGCCAGCAGCCAGGGGACAGGGTCATTCAGTGAGCAGTTCTTC
CDR3aa: CASSQGTGSFSEQFF

abundance: few
j_gene: TRBJ1-5
len: 13
v_gene: TRBV11-2
d_gene: NA
CDR3nt: TGTGCCAGCAGCTTAGATCGGGAATCGCCCCAGCATTTT
CDR3aa: CASSLDRESPQHF

abundance: NA
j_gene: TRBJ2-7
len: 15
v_gene: TRBV27
d_gene: TRBD2
CDR3nt: TGTGCCAGCAGTCCGAGCCTTAGCGGGAGTTACGAGCAGTACTTC
CDR3aa: CASSPSLSGSYEQYF

abundance: few
j_gene: TRBJ1-6
len: 14
v_gene: TRBV7-2
d_gene: NA
CDR3nt: TGTGCCAGCAGCTTAGTGAACAGAAATTCACCCCTCCACTTT
CDR3aa: CASSLVNRNSPLHF

abundance: few
j_gene: TRBJ1-1
len: 15
v_gene: TRBV20-1
d_gene: TRBD1
CDR3nt: TGCAGTGCTAGAGAAACGGGACAGGCAAACACTGAAGCTTTCTTT
CDR3aa: CSARETGQANTEAFF

abundance: few
j_gene: TRBJ2-1
len: 16
v_gene: TRBV9
d_gene: TRBD2
CDR3nt: TGTGCCAGCAGTCCTAGGGGGGGACTAGCGGGAGTTGAGCAGTTCTTC
CDR3aa: CASSPRGGLAGVEQFF

abundance: many
j_gene: TRBJ2-7
len: 13
v_gene: TRBV27
d_gene: NA
CDR3nt: TGTGCCAGCAGTTTGAGGCAGGCCTACGAGCAGTACTTC
CDR3aa: CASSLRQAYEQYF

abundance: few
j_gene: TRBJ2-2
len: 16
v_gene: TRBV18
d_gene: NA
CDR3nt: TGTGCCAGCTCACCAATTTGGGACACTAACACCGGGGAGCTGTTTTTT
CDR3aa: CASSPIWDTNTGELFF

abundance: NA
j_gene: TRBJ2-3
len: 16
v_gene: TRBV7-2
d_gene: NA
CDR3nt: TGTGCCAGCAGCGTTAACCGGGCCCCCTTCTCAGATACGCAGTATTTT
CDR3aa: CASSVNRAPFSDTQYF

abundance: many
j_gene: TRBJ2-1
len: 14
v_gene: TRBV20-1
d_gene: TRBD1
CDR3nt: TGCAGTGTCCTGGGACAGGGTCCCTACAATGAGCAGTTCTTC
CDR3aa: CSVLGQGPYNEQFF

abundance: NA
j_gene: TRBJ2-3
len: 15
v_gene: TRBV7-9
d_gene: NA
CDR3nt: TGTGCCAGCAGCTTAGAAGGATCAACCTCAGATACGCAGTATTTT
CDR3aa: CASSLEGSTSDTQYF

abundance: NA
j_gene: TRBJ2-5
len: 13
v_gene: TRBV7-8
d_gene: NA
CDR3nt: TGTGCCAGCAGACCTGGGGCTGTAGAGACCCAGTACTTC
CDR3aa: CASRPGAVETQYF

abundance: few
j_gene: TRBJ2-5
len: 14
v_gene: TRBV5-1
d_gene: NA
CDR3nt: TGCGCCAGCAGCCAACTAGCCGGAGGGGAGACCCAGTACTTC
CDR3aa: CASSQLAGGETQYF

abundance: few
j_gene: TRBJ2-7
len: 14
v_gene: TRBV7-2
d_gene: NA
CDR3nt: TGTGCCAGCAGCCCCGAGGGGGGTTCCTACGAGCAGTACTTC
CDR3aa: CASSPEGGSYEQYF

abundance: NA
j_gene: TRBJ2-1
len: 15
v_gene: TRBV6-2/TRBV6-3
d_gene: NA
CDR3nt: TGTGCCAGCAGTTACAGGAGATTCTCCTACAATGAGCAGTTCTTC
CDR3aa: CASSYRRFSYNEQFF

abundance: few
j_gene: TRBJ2-7
len: 18
v_gene: TRBV6-4
d_gene: NA
CDR3nt: TGTGCCAGCAGTGACTCGACGGCCCTCCAACCCCCACTCGGGGAGCAGTACTTC
CDR3aa: CASSDSTALQPPLGEQYF

abundance: few
j_gene: TRBJ2-3
len: 14
v_gene: TRBV29-1
d_gene: TRBD1
CDR3nt: TGCAGCGCTGCAGGGGGCAGGAGCACAGATACGCAGTATTTT
CDR3aa: CSAAGGRSTDTQYF

abundance: many
j_gene: TRBJ1-2
len: 17
v_gene: TRBV3-1
d_gene: TRBD1
CDR3nt: TGTGCCAGCAGCCAAGAAGGAACGGCAGGGGGACACTATGGCTACACCTTC
CDR3aa: CASSQEGTAGGHYGYTF

abundance: few
j_gene: TRBJ2-1
len: 18
v_gene: TRBV27
d_gene: NA
CDR3nt: TGTGCCAGCAGTCTCATCGTGGGGGAATGGGCAGGCCACAATGAGCAGTTCTTC
CDR3aa: CASSLIVGEWAGHNEQFF

abundance: many
j_gene: TRBJ2-2
len: 17
v_gene: TRBV5-6
d_gene: NA
CDR3nt: TGTGCCAGCATCATTAGGAGACCAGAATTGAACACCGGGGAGCTGTTTTTT
CDR3aa: CASIIRRPELNTGELFF

abundance: NA
j_gene: TRBJ1-5
len: 12
v_gene: TRBV20-1
d_gene: NA
CDR3nt: TGCAGTGATTCTCGGGACGTTCAGCCCCAGCATTTT
CDR3aa: CSDSRDVQPQHF

abundance: NA
j_gene: TRBJ2-1
len: 17
v_gene: TRBV30
d_gene: TRBD2
CDR3nt: TGTGCCTGGAGTGTATGGCCCAGCGGGGGGCAAAACAATGAGCAGTTCTTC
CDR3aa: CAWSVWPSGGQNNEQFF

abundance: NA
j_gene: TRBJ2-3
len: 12
v_gene: TRBV28
d_gene: NA
CDR3nt: TGTGCCAGCAGTACAAGCCCAACTACGCAGTATTTT
CDR3aa: CASSTSPTTQYF

abundance: few
j_gene: TRBJ2-7
len: 18
v_gene: TRBV20-1
d_gene: TRBD2
CDR3nt: TGCAGTGCTAGAGGGGCACCCCGGACTAGCGGGCCCACCTACGAGCAGTACTTC
CDR3aa: CSARGAPRTSGPTYEQYF

abundance: few
j_gene: TRBJ2-7
len: 16
v_gene: TRBV6-2/TRBV6-3
d_gene: TRBD2
CDR3nt: TGTGCCAGCAGTTTCACCATAGCGGGAGATCCCGGCGAGCAGTACTTC
CDR3aa: CASSFTIAGDPGEQYF

abundance: many
j_gene: TRBJ1-1
len: 13
v_gene: TRBV7-6
d_gene: TRBD1
CDR3nt: TGTGCCAGCAGCCCGACAGGGGCCACTGAAGCTTTCTTT
CDR3aa: CASSPTGATEAFF